This note documents a single T cell receptor beta chain sequence. The target antigen is unknown. The data belong to a study of a mutant IDH1 vaccine in newly diagnosed glioma. Background on the study: Vaccinations were initiated 4-6 weeks following radiotherapy alone, or were given together with temozolomide cycles. Visit V12 happened at week 35; visit V13 happened at week 47. Study outcomes and limitations: 93.3% of patients showed vaccine-induced immune responses across multiple MHC alleles.

The time point here: week 35, safety follow-up. Topical imiquimod accompanied each vaccine dose, which consisted of 300 ug of mutant IDH1 20-mer peptide. Sequenced by immunoSEQ multiplex PCR; TCRdb stores in-frame clones only, minus some. Here the sample spans 45,000 to 60,000 clones, more than 75% being singletons. The TCR comes from a middle-aged woman with glioma. Sequencing was performed on PBMCs, taken from a glioma patient whose treatment included an IDH1 peptide vaccine.

The CDR3, as DNA: TGCAGCGTTGTGGACAGGGACAATGAGCAGTTCTTC. Its translation: CSVVDRDNEQFF. V usage is TRBV29-1 and J usage is TRBJ2-1; 8 nucleotides match TRBD1. From germline, CDR1 is SQVTM and CDR2 ANQGSEA. The CDR3 length is 12 residues. Losses at the gene ends were 4 bases for V and 5 bases for J; bases not matched to a gene: 1.